What follows are 8 T cell receptor beta chains derived from one specimen sequenced in a study of shared clonotypes between healthy human individuals. TCRdb keeps only in-frame clones here, not all; method: immunoSEQ multiplex PCR. The top ten hold approximately 1.5% of the sample, which has about 960,000 clones, less than 85% seen once. Input material: memory CD4+ T cells sorted from blood. Specified subset: CD45RA-negative fraction. The receptor source for this set is a young man in good health.

V gene TRBV2 combines with J gene TRBJ2-7; no firm D call. V was cut by 4 bases and J by 6 bases, with 7 bases left in between. The CDR3 runs 11 residues. Germline CDR1 is SNHLY and CDR2 is FYNNEI. CDR3 in amino acids: CASSVFREQYF. In DNA, the CDR3 is TGTGCCAGCAGTGTGTTCCGCGAGCAGTACTTC.

The chain couples TRBV28 to TRBJ1-6, with D tentatively TRBD1 (6 bases). CDR1 and CDR2 from the germline V gene are MDHEN and SYDVKM. This CDR3 contains 13 residues. Trimming pared 4 bases from V and 7 bases from J, leaving 8 bases between. CDR3 protein: CASSSDRNSPLHF. CDR3 coding DNA: TGTGCCAGCAGTTCCGACAGGAATTCACCCCTCCACTTT.

The rearrangement links TRBV4-1 to TRBJ1-3, with TRBD1 as a possible D gene (6 bases). The V gene lost 1 base and the J gene lost 1 base, with 11 bases spanning the gap. Germline assignment: CDR1 MGHRA and CDR2 YSYEKL. The CDR3 covers 16 residues. The DNA for the CDR3 is TGCGCCAGCAGCCAAGGGGGGGCCGCTTCTGGAAACACCATATATTTT. This gives the protein CASSQGGAASGNTIYF.

The CDR3 sequence is CASRHPSPEGGSYEQYF. DNA for the CDR3: TGTGCCAGCCGTCACCCCTCGCCGGAGGGGGGGTCCTACGAGCAGTACTTC. The V and J genes are TRBV7-8 and TRBJ2-7, with D possibly TRBD2 on 7 matching bases. This CDR3 has 17 residues. Looked up from germline, CDR1 is SGHVS and CDR2 is FQNEAQ. Between the trimmed V and J ends, which lost 8 bases and 1 base, there was a span of 24 bases.

The chain carries TRBV11-2 and TRBJ1-1, with unresolved D. CDR1 is SGHAT, CDR2 FQNNGV, per germline. This CDR3 has 11 amino acids. Trimming took 6 bases from V and 11 from J, leaving 13 bases between them. In DNA form, the CDR3 reads TGTGCCAGCAGTTCGGGCGCGGGGGCTTTCTTT. It codes for CASSSGAGAFF.

In this sample, this clone turned up once. The chain uses TRBV10-2 and TRBJ2-3; a weak D match, TRBD2 (5 bases). Germline V gene lookup returns CDR1 WSHSY and CDR2 SAAADI. Trimming left V 0 bases short and J 6 bases short, with 16 bases between. There are 16 residues in the CDR3. The CDR3 DNA sequence: TGCGCCAGCAGTGAGTCCCGGAGGACTTCGGGGGATACGCAGTATTTT. Residues: CASSESRRTSGDTQYF.

The chain links TRBV5-6 to TRBJ1-4; D gene ambiguous. The CDR3 consists of 12 residues. The germline V and J ends were trimmed by 5 bases and 9 bases, with 11 bases remaining between them. Per germline, CDR1 SGHDT and CDR2 YYEEEE. This CDR3 reads CASSLGSQKLFF. CDR3 DNA sequence: TGTGCCAGCAGTTTAGGGTCACAAAAACTGTTTTTT.

This chain joins TRBV27 and TRBJ1-3, with D perhaps TRBD1 (5 bases). The CDR3 consists of 14 residues. V gave up 2 bases and J gave up 4 bases, with 9 bases separating them. The germline V gene has CDR1 MNHEY and CDR2 SMNVEV (reference sequence). CDR3 sequence reads: CASSLTGVGNTIYF. The CDR3 DNA reads TGTGCCAGCAGTTTAACGGGGGTCGGAAACACCATATATTTT.